One sample yielded the 9 T cell receptor beta chains listed below, sequenced in a study of T cells in women clearing cervical HPV infection. Sequencing used immunoSEQ multiplex PCR; TCRdb keeps in-frame clones, though not all of them. The repertoire table contains roughly 35,000 clones. What was sequenced was blood buffy coat. The receptors were sampled from a woman aged 18 to 75 with a cervical HPV16 infection that either progressed to CIN3+ or cleared (not recorded which).

The DNA read from the CDR3 is TGTGCCAGCTCACCACCGGTACAGGGTGGGAACACTGAA. This encodes CASSPPVQGGNTE. The whole CDR3 reads CASSPPVQGGNTEAFF. V usage is TRBV18 and J usage is TRBJ1-1, with D possibly matching TRBD1 (6 bases). The DNA ends 3 residues before the CDR3 does, and the rest of the CDR3 is filled in from the germline J gene. The V gene's germline CDR1 is KGHSH and CDR2 LQKENI. V lost 0 bases to trimming and J lost 1 base, with 12 bases between them. The CDR3 contains 16 residues. Variable domain in full (rest from reference TRBV18 and TRBJ1-1): NAGVMQNPRHLVRRRGQEARLRCSPMKGHSHVYWYRQLPEEGLKFMVYLQKENIIDESGMPKERFSAEFPKEGPSILRIQQVVRGDSAAYFCASSPPVQGGNTEAFFGQGTRLTVV.

Comment on this clone: The read comes to an end 3 residues before the CDR3 does, leaving the germline J gene to fill in the end. V and J are TRBV7-6 and TRBJ1-6, with 7 bases identical to TRBD1. V shed 1 base, J shed 0 bases, and the junction held 6 bases outside the gene matches. Germline V CDR1 and CDR2: SGHVS, FNYEAQ. The CDR3 covers 18 residues. The CDR3 DNA, read in part, is TGTGCCAGCAGCTTAGAGACAGGGCCCAGCTCCTATAATTCACCC. Translating gives CASSLETGPSSYNSP. The whole CDR3 sequence reads CASSLETGPSSYNSPLHF.

Regarding this clone: Read data end 3 residues before the CDR3 end; the end is taken from the germline J gene. The rearrangement uses TRBV4-2 and TRBJ2-3; 8 bases align to TRBD2. With V trimmed by 0 bases and J by 3 bases, 2 bases remained unmatched. This CDR3 spans 15 amino acids. CDR1 is LGHNA, CDR2 YNFKEQ, per germline. This CDR3 reads CASSQDKRGTDTQYF. Incomplete CDR3 DNA: TGTGCCAGCAGCCAAGATAAGCGGGGGACAGATACG.

Comment on this clone: The read ends 3 residues before the CDR3 terminus; that terminus is restored from the germline J gene. This chain uses TRBV6-1 with TRBJ1-5, with 7 bases lining up with TRBD1. CDR3 length equals 15 residues. The V gene's germline CDR1 is MNHNS and CDR2 SASEGT. V shed 1 base, J shed 1 base, and the junction held 1 base outside the gene matches. The part of the CDR3 DNA that was read is TGTGCCAGCAGTGAAGAGGGGGCGAGCAATCAGCCC. It specifies CASSEEGASNQP. In full, the CDR3 is CASSEEGASNQPQHF.

Of note for this clone: The DNA ends 3 residues before the CDR3 does, and the rest of the CDR3 is filled in from the germline J gene. This rearrangement joins TRBV19 to TRBJ2-2; TRBD2 aligns across 12 bases. The CDR3 length is 15 residues. Germline V gene data show CDR1 as LNHDA and CDR2 as SQIVND (reference sequence). The CDR3 is CASSGTSGGLAGLFF. CDR3 DNA, as far as it was read: TGTGCCAGTAGTGGCACTAGCGGGGGGTTAGCTGGG.

Concerning this clone itself: Mismatch with germline at one junction end may stem from a read error. The read falls 3 residues short of the CDR3 end, and the missing part is taken from the germline J gene. The sample carries other DNA sequences with the same CDR3. The chain links TRBV2 to TRBJ1-3; a weak D match, TRBD1 (5 bases). The germline V gene has CDR1 SNHLY and CDR2 FYNNEI. This CDR3 spans 15 amino acids. The CDR3 DNA, read in part, is TGTGCCAGCAGTGACGAGAGGGGCTCTGGAAACACG. This sequence encodes CASSDERGSGNT. From start to end, the CDR3 is CASSDERGSGNTIYF.

A remark on this clone: At one boundary the junction diverges from the germline segment, which might be a read error. Other DNA sequences of this sample code for an identical CDR3. The CDR3 is CASSPLRDRRRRGNGNTIYF. CDR3 DNA, as far as it was read: TGTGCCAGCAGCCCTTTACGGGACAGGCGGCGAAGGGGGAATGGAAACACA. The chain combines TRBV4-2 with TRBJ1-3; 8 bases map to TRBD1. The sequence runs out 3 residues before the end of the CDR3; the remainder is reconstructed from the germline J gene. This CDR3 comprises 20 residues. CDR1 and CDR2 (germline): LGHNA, YNFKEQ.

As for this clone: Read sequence stops 3 residues before the CDR3 end, and the germline J gene provides the missing end. The chain recombines TRBV30 with TRBJ2-2; no definite D call. The CDR3 covers 11 residues. Germline loops: CDR1 GTSNPN, CDR2 SVGIG (reference sequence). Incomplete CDR3 DNA: TGTGCCTGGAACCGCCTCGCGCCG. Its protein is CAWNRLAP. The whole CDR3 sequence reads CAWNRLAPLFF.

Concerning this clone: The CDR3 extends 3 residues past the end of the read, so its final part is completed from the germline J gene. The rearrangement uses TRBV2 and TRBJ1-4; 8 positions match TRBD1. Germline V gene sequence: CDR1 SNHLY, CDR2 FYNNEI. This CDR3 region has 15 residues. The CDR3 sequence: CASIPTGAYNSPLFF. Partial CDR3 DNA: TGTGCCAGCATTCCGACAGGGGCCTATAATTCACCA.